Following are 21 T cell receptor beta chains from one sample sequenced in a study of low-dose radiotherapy and immunotherapy resistance in tumors. Time point of the sample: after trial treatment. Treatment defined: LDRT plus nivolumab, ipilimumab, low-dose cyclophosphamide and aspirin (RACIN trial). Primers targeting TRAV and TRBV primed first-strand cDNA, covering alpha and beta chains. The authors amplified TCRs for 20 to 25 PCR cycles with a constant-region primer and a V-primer adapter. MiXCR, applied by TCRdb to the reads, yields one record per CDR3 protein. The sample holds approximately 84,000 distinct CDR3 sequences, 17% seen once. The sample was PBMCs, taken after low-dose radiotherapy plus immunotherapy. These receptors were collected from a male donor with prostate cancer.

This clonotype was observed at least ten times. A junction end diverges from the germline sequence, so it may reflect a read error. The chain has TRBV12-3 or TRBV12-4 and TRBJ2-7; D perhaps matches TRBD2 (6 bases). The CDR3 is 11 residues long. The CDR3 is CASSGGAGANF. In DNA, the CDR3 is TGTGCCAGCAGCGGCGGGGCTGGGGCCAACTTC.

This clonotype was picked up many times. The rearrangement joins TRBV4-2 to TRBJ2-6; no firm D call. V was trimmed by 1 base and J by 4 bases, leaving 8 bases between them. Germline values: CDR1 LGHNA, CDR2 YNFKEQ. The CDR3 extends over 15 amino acids. In DNA, the CDR3 is TGTGCCAGCAGCCAAGTCGGGTCCGGGGCCAACGTCCTGACTTTC. This encodes CASSQVGSGANVLTF.

This clonotype has at least ten counts. The gene calls are TRBV20-1 and TRBJ1-4, with D perhaps matching TRBD1 (5 bases). The CDR3 loop spans 13 amino acids. From germline, CDR1 is DFQATT and CDR2 SNEGSKA (reference sequence). V lost 3 bases and J lost 5, with 10 bases in between. This CDR3 is CSARGQGNEKLFF. DNA for the CDR3: TGCAGTGCTAGGGGCCAGGGAAATGAAAAACTGTTTTTT.

This clonotype has at least ten counts. The gene calls are TRBV15 and TRBJ2-1; the match to TRBD1 covers 10 bases. CDR1 and CDR2 (germline): LNHNV, YYDKDF (reference sequence). CDR3 length: 17 residues. The J segment lost 7 bases and the V segment lost 2 bases, leaving 11 bases of the junction unmatched. CDR3 region: CATSRSRPGQGTNEQFF. Written as DNA, the CDR3 is TGTGCCACCAGCAGATCTAGACCGGGACAGGGGACAAATGAGCAGTTCTTC. Full variable domain (missing parts from reference TRBV15 and TRBJ2-1): DAMVIQNPRYQVTQFGKPVTLSCSQTLNHNVMYWYQQKSSQAPKLLFHYYDKDFNNEADTPDNFQSRRPNTSFCFLDIRSPGLGDTAMYLCATSRSRPGQGTNEQFFGPGTRLTVL.

This clonotype was counted ten times or more. V and J are TRBV6-5 and TRBJ2-2; 8 bases are a match to TRBD2. Germline V gives CDR1 MNHEY, CDR2 SVGAGI. The ends lost 6 bases at V and 5 bases at J; junction bases unmatched: 8. This CDR3 is built from 15 residues. The CDR3 sequence is CASRPPRGGTGELFF. The CDR3 DNA sequence: TGTGCCAGCAGGCCCCCTCGGGGGGGGACCGGGGAGCTGTTTTTT.

In its sample, this clonotype was seen many times. The rearrangement links TRBV7-9 to TRBJ2-7, with 11 bases lining up with TRBD1. J lost 7 bases, V lost 6 bases, and 8 bases had no gene match. Germline V lookup: CDR1 SEHNR, CDR2 FQNEAQ (reference sequence). The CDR3 contains 14 residues. The DNA of the CDR3 is TGTGCCAGCAGTTTGGACAGGGGGCGCGGGGAGCAGTACTTC. Translation: CASSLDRGRGEQYF. Full variable domain (outside the CDR3, taken from reference TRBV7-9 and TRBJ2-7): DTGVSQNPRHKITKRGQNVTFRCDPISEHNRLYWYRQTLGQGPEFLTYFQNEAQLEKSRLLSDRFSAERPKGSFSTLEIQRTEQGDSAMYLCASSLDRGRGEQYFGPGTRLTVT.

The chain couples TRBV6-1 to TRBJ1-1; tentative D call: TRBD1 (5 bases). CDR1 MNHNS and CDR2 SASEGT come from the germline V gene. Trimming cost V 7 bases and J 6 bases, with 18 bases left between them. The CDR3 is 14 residues long. The CDR3 region has the DNA TGTGCCAGCACCCCCTCAGGGCCGGTGCCTGAAGCTTTCTTT. Translation: CASTPSGPVPEAFF.

As to this clonotype: This probably arose from a read error, given a far larger clone one base away. CDR3 DNA: TGCGCCAGCAGCTCGCTAGTAAGGTTTGCCGAGCAGTTCTTC. Amino acids: CASSSLVRFAEQFF. This rearrangement joins TRBV5-1 to TRBJ2-1; D is unclear. The germline V gene encodes CDR1 SGHRS and CDR2 YFSETQ. CDR3 length: 14 amino acids. Trimming pared 3 bases from V and 10 bases from J, leaving 17 bases between.

At least ten counts were recorded for this clonotype. This chain joins TRBV19 and TRBJ2-7, with D possibly matching TRBD2 (6 bases). Germline CDR1 reads LNHDA; CDR2 reads SQIVND (reference sequence). The CDR3 has 15 residues. Between the trimmed V and J ends, which lost 5 bases and 4 bases, there was a span of 18 bases. DNA for the CDR3: TGTGCCAGTAGTCGGGGCTTCGGGAGTGCGTACGAGCAGTACTTC. Translation gives CASSRGFGSAYEQYF.

Concerning this clonotype itself: The junction differs from germline at one of its ends, possibly a read error. The genes are TRBV14 and TRBJ2-2, with D perhaps matching TRBD1 (5 bases). The CDR3 totals 17 residues. Germline CDR1 is SGHDN and CDR2 is FVKESK. Written as DNA, the CDR3 is TGCGCCAGCAGCCAGACCCCCTGGGGCGGCTACACCGGGGAGCTGTTTTTT. Translating gives CASSQTPWGGYTGELFF.

This clonotype came up many times. The rearrangement links TRBV4-1 to TRBJ2-5; TRBD2 might be the D (6 bases). With 0 bases removed from V and 2 bases from J, the gap between germline ends came to 10 bases. This CDR3 spans 15 amino acids. Germline CDR1 is MGHRA and CDR2 is YSYEKL. The CDR3 loop is CASSQDPTSQETQYF. The CDR3 region has the DNA TGCGCCAGCAGCCAAGACCCGACTAGTCAAGAGACCCAGTACTTC.

Notes on this clonotype: One end of the junction fails to match germline, which may point to a read error. The J gene is TRBJ1-1, the V gene TRBV5-3; no clear D gene. TRBV5-3 is placed among ORFs of uncertain function. This CDR3 contains 14 residues. The CDR3 here is CASSRGRKNTEAFF. CDR3 sequence (DNA): TGTGCCAGCAGCCGAGGACGGAAGAACACTGAGGCTTTCTTT.

This clonotype was detected many times. The chain carries TRBV30 and TRBJ2-2, with TRBD1 matching 8 bases. The CDR3 consists of 11 residues. Trimming at V came to 3 bases and at J to 15 bases, leaving 6 bases not matched to a gene. Germline lookup yields CDR1 GTSNPN and CDR2 SVGIG (reference sequence). The chain's CDR3 is CAWRGQGLMFF. The CDR3 DNA reads as TGTGCCTGGAGAGGACAGGGATTGATGTTTTTT.

This clonotype was detected ten times or more. The chain combines TRBV7-8 with TRBJ2-3; D is perhaps TRBD1 (6 bases). Trimming pared 2 bases from V and 4 bases from J, leaving 10 bases between. The CDR3 has 14 amino acids. CDR1 is SGHVS, CDR2 FQNEAQ, per germline. The chain's CDR3 is CASSLRAGADTQYF. The CDR3 DNA reads TGTGCCAGCAGCTTAAGGGCAGGGGCAGATACGCAGTATTTT.

There are many counts of this clonotype. This chain joins TRBV6-6 and TRBJ2-7; possibly TRBD2 for D (6 bases). In germline, CDR1 is MNHNY, CDR2 SVGAGI (reference sequence). The CDR3 is made up of 14 amino acids. Deletions cut 6 bases from V and 6 bases from J, with 18 bases between. The CDR3 DNA reads as TGTGCCAGCAGCCCGGGGGAGATCCGACTCGAGCAGTACTTC. This sequence encodes CASSPGEIRLEQYF.

This clonotype was recorded a few times. The chain combines TRBV2 with TRBJ1-2, with 7 bases fitting TRBD1. V shed 5 bases, J shed 6 bases, and the junction held 0 bases outside the gene matches. The germline V gene has CDR1 SNHLY and CDR2 FYNNEI. The CDR3 is made up of 11 amino acids. The CDR3 region is CASSTGDGYTF. The CDR3 region has the DNA TGTGCCAGCAGTACAGGGGATGGCTACACCTTC.

This clonotype was found many times. This rearrangement joins TRBV6-1 to TRBJ2-7; 10 nucleotides align to TRBD2. CDR3 size: 14 residues. Trimming at V came to 6 bases and at J to 7 bases, leaving 9 bases not matched to a gene. The germline gives CDR1 MNHNS, CDR2 SASEGT. Here the CDR3 DNA reads TGTGCCAGCAGCGAACTGGGACTAGCGAGAGAGCAGTACTTC. Translation gives CASSELGLAREQYF.

In its sample, this clonotype was seen once. It is likely a read error: a sequence one base away is far more abundant. V and J are TRBV13 and TRBJ1-1, with 10 bases aligning to TRBD1. The CDR3 sequence is 14 residues long. CDR1 and CDR2 from the germline V gene are PRHDT and FYEKMQ (reference sequence). The CDR3 DNA sequence: TGTGGCAGCAGGGGACAGGGGACGGGCACTGAAGCTTTCTTT. It encodes CGSRGQGTGTEAFF.

This clonotype was found many times. The rearrangement links TRBV19 to TRBJ2-7; TRBD2 matches at 10 bases. Trimming at V came to 3 bases and at J to 3 bases, leaving 5 bases not matched to a gene. This CDR3 has 15 amino acids. CDR1 is LNHDA and CDR2 is SQIVND in the germline V gene (reference sequence). The CDR3 nucleotides are TGTGCCAGTAGTATTGGCGCTAGCGGGAGCTACGAGCAGTACTTC. Translating it yields CASSIGASGSYEQYF.

This clonotype turned up a few times. The rearrangement links TRBV6-2 or TRBV6-3 to TRBJ1-5, with D perhaps TRBD1 (6 bases). The CDR3 loop spans 15 amino acids. V was pared by 2 bases and J by 9 bases, with 17 bases between. Germline assignment: CDR1 MNHEY and CDR2 SVGEGT. The CDR3 sequence is CASSYAQGAGWPQHF. DNA for the CDR3: TGTGCCAGCAGTTACGCACAGGGAGCGGGGTGGCCCCAGCATTTT.

In this sample, this clonotype turned up many times. The V gene is TRBV18, the J gene TRBJ2-1, with unresolved D. CDR1 and CDR2 (germline): KGHSH, LQKENI. The CDR3 consists of 13 residues. Trimming shortened V by 0 bases and J by 9 bases, and 9 bases separated the two germline ends. The CDR3 reads CASSPPTVSEQFF. CDR3 DNA sequence: TGTGCCAGCTCACCACCTACAGTGAGTGAGCAGTTCTTC.